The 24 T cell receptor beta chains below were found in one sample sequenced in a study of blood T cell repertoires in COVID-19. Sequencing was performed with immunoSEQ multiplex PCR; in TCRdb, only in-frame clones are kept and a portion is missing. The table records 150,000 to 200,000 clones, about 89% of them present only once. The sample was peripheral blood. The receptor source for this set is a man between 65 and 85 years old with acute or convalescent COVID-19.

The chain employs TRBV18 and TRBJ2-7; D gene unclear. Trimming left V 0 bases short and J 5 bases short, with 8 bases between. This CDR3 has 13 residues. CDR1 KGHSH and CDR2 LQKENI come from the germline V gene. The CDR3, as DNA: TGTGCCAGCTCACCACCGGTGGGCGACGAGCAGTACTTC. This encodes CASSPPVGDEQYF.

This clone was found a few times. The CDR3 loop reads CASSQGPGAYGYTF. CDR3 bases: TGTGCCAGCAGCCAGGGGCCAGGAGCCTATGGCTACACCTTC. The V gene is TRBV3-1 (or the pseudogene TRBV3-2), the J gene TRBJ1-2, with D possibly TRBD1 on 5 matching bases. The CDR3 spans 14 residues. V lost 3 bases, J lost 4 bases, and 12 bases lay in between. Per germline, CDR1 LGHDT and CDR2 YNNKEL (reference sequence).

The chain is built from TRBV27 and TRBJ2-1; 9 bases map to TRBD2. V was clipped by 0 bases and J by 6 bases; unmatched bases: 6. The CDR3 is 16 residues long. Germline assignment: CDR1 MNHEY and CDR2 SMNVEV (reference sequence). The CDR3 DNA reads TGTGCCAGCAGTTTATCAAGGCTAGCGGGGACCAATGAGCAGTTCTTC. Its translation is CASSLSRLAGTNEQFF.

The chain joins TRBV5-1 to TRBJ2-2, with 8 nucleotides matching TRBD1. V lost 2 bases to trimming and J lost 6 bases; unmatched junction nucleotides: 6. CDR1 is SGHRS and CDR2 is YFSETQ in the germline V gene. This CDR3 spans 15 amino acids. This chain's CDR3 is CASSLFGQGAGELFF. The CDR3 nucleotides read TGCGCCAGCAGCTTATTCGGACAGGGTGCCGGGGAGCTGTTTTTT.

The CDR3 region is CASSVTSGGLEETQYF. CDR3 DNA sequence: TGTGCCAGCAGTGTGACTAGCGGGGGGTTGGAGGAGACCCAGTACTTC. The V gene is TRBV2, the J gene TRBJ2-5, with TRBD2 identical over 13 bases. CDR3 length: 16 amino acids. Germline assignment: CDR1 SNHLY and CDR2 FYNNEI. J lost 5 bases, V lost 4 bases, and 7 bases had no gene match.

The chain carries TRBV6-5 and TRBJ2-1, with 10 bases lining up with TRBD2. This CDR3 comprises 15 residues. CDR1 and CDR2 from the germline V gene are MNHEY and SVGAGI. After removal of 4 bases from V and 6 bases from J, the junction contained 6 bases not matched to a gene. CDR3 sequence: CASSLAGLAINEQFF. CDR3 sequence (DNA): TGTGCCAGCAGTTTAGCGGGACTAGCGATCAATGAGCAGTTCTTC.

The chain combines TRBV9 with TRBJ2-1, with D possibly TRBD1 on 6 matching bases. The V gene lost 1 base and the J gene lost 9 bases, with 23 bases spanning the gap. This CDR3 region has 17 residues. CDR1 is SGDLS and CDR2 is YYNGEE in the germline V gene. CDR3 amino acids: CASSVSTGRRPGAEQFF. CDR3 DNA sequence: TGTGCCAGCAGCGTATCGACAGGAAGGAGGCCCGGGGCTGAGCAGTTCTTC.

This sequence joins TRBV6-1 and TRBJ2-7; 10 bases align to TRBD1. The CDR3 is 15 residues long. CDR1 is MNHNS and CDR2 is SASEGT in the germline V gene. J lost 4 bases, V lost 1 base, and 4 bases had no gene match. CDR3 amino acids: CASSEETGGIYEQYF. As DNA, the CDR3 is TGTGCCAGCAGTGAAGAGACAGGGGGCATATACGAGCAGTACTTC.

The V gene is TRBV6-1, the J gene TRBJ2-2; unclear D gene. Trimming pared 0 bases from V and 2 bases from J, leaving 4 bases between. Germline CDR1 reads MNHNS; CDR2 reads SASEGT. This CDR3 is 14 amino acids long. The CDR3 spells CASSEAANTGELFF. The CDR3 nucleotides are TGTGCCAGCAGTGAAGCAGCAAACACCGGGGAGCTGTTTTTT.

CDR3 sequence (DNA): TGTGCCAGCAGCCACGGGACAACAGGGAAACTGTTTTTT. Protein sequence: CASSHGTTGKLFF. V gene TRBV11-3 combines with J gene TRBJ1-4; the D gene is possibly TRBD1 (6 bases). CDR3 size: 13 residues. Trimming removed 5 bases at V and 11 bases at J, with 15 bases between. Germline CDR1 and CDR2: SGHNT and YENEEA. The whole variable domain, remainder taken from reference TRBV11-3 and TRBJ1-4, is EAGVVQSPRYKIIEKKQPVAFWCNPISGHNTLYWYLQNLGQGPELLIRYENEEAVDDSQLPKDRFSAERLKGVDSTLKIQPAELGDSAVYLCASSHGTTGKLFFGSGTQLSVL.

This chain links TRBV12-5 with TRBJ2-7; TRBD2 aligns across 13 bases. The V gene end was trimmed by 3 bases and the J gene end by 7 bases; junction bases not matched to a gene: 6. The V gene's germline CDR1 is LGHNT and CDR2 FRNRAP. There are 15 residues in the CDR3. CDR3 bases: TGTGCTAGTGGTTTTTGGACTAGCGGGAGCGGGGAGCAGTACTTC. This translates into CASGFWTSGSGEQYF.

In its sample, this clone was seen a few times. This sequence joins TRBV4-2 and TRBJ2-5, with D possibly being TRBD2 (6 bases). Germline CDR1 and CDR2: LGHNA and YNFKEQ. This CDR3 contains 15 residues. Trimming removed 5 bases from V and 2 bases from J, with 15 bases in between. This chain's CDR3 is CASSSTGGAQETQYF. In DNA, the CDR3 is TGTGCCAGCAGCTCCACCGGCGGGGCTCAAGAGACCCAGTACTTC.

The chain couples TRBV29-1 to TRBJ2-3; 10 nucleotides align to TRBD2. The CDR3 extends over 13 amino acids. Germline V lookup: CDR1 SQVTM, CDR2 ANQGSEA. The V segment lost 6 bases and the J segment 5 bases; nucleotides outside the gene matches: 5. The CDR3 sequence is CSVPAGGIDTQYF. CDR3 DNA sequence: TGCAGCGTCCCAGCGGGAGGGATAGATACGCAGTATTTT.

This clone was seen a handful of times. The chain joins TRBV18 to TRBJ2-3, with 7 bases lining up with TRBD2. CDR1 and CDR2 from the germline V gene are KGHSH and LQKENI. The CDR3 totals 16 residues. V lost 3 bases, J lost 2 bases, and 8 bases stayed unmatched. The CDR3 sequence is CASSPPSGGTTDTQYF. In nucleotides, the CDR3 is TGTGCCAGCTCACCTCCTAGCGGAGGGACCACAGATACGCAGTATTTT.

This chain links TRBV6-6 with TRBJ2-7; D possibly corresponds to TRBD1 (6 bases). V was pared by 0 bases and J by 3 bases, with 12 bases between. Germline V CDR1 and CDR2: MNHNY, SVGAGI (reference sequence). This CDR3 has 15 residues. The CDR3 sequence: CASSYSGGRGYEQYF. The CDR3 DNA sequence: TGTGCCAGCAGTTACTCTGGAGGCAGGGGCTACGAGCAGTACTTC.

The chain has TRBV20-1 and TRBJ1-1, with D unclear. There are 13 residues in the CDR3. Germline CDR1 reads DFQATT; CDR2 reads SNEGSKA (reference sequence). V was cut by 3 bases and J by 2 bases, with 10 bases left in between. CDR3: CSASSSVNTEAFF. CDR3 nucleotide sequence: TGCAGTGCTAGTTCGTCTGTTAACACTGAAGCTTTCTTT.

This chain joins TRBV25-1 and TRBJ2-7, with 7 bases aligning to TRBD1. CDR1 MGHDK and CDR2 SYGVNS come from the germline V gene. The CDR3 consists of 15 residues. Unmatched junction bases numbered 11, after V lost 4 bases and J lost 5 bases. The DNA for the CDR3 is TGTGCCAGCAGTGGACAGGGCCCGGGCGTCCACGAGCAGTACTTC. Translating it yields CASSGQGPGVHEQYF.

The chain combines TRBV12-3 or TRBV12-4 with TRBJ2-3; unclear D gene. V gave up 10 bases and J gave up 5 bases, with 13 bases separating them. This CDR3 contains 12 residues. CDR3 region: CATCLPGDTQYF. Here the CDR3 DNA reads TGTGCCACCTGCCTTCCCGGAGATACGCAGTATTTT.

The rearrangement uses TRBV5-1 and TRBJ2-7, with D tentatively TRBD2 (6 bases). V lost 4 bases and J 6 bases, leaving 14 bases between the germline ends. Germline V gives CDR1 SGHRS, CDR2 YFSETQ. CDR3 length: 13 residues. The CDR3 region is CASSLRGVSEQYF. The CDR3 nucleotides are TGCGCCAGCAGCCTGCGGGGAGTCTCCGAGCAGTACTTC.

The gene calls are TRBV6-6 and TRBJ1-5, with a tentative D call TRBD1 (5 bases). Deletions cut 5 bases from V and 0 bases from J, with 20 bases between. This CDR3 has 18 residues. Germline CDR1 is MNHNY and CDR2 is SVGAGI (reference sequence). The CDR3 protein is CASSPRLTARHSNQPQHF. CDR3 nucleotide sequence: TGTGCCAGCAGTCCGAGACTGACAGCTAGACATAGCAATCAGCCCCAGCATTTT.

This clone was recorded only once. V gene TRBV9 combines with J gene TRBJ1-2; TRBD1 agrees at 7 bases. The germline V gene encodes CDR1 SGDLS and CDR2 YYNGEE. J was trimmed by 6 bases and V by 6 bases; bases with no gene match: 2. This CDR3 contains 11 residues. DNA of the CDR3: TGTGCCAGCAACAGGGGCCATGGCTACACCTTC. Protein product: CASNRGHGYTF.

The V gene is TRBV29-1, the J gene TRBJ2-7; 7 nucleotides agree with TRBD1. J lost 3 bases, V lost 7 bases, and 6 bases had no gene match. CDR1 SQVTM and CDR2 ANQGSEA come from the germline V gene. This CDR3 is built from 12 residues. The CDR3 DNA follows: TGCAGCGCCGTAGGGACAGACTACGAGCAGTACTTC. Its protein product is CSAVGTDYEQYF.

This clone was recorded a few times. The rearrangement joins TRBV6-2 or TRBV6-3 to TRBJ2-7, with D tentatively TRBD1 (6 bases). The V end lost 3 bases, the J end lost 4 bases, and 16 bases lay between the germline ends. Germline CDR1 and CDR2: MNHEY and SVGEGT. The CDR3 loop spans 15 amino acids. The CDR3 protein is CASSYGAGAWYEQYF. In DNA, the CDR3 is TGTGCCAGCAGTTATGGGGCAGGGGCTTGGTACGAGCAGTACTTC.

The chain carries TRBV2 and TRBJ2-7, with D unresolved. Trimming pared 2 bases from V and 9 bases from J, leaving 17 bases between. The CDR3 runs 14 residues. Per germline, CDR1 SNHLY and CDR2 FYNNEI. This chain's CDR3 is CASSEYTRAIMQYF. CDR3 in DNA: TGTGCCAGCAGTGAATATACCCGAGCAATAATGCAGTACTTC.